Sequencing of this TCR beta chain was carried out in a study of cytomegalovirus exposure and HLA in healthy donors. Study-wide findings and caveats: In a later analysis, parvovirus B19, influenza, CMV and Epstein-Barr virus appeared linked to several top co-occurrence clusters.

Trimming at V came to 6 bases and at J to 9 bases, leaving 10 bases not matched to a gene. Germline V gene sequence: CDR1 ENHRY, CDR2 SYGVKD. The CDR3 has 15 amino acids. Primers: 60 Vbeta forward and 13 Jbeta reverse. Produced via immunoSEQ multiplex PCR; TCRdb's table is partial and in-frame only. This table has 150,000 to 200,000 clones, more than 60% appearing once. This clone has only one observation. Its antigen is currently unknown. Sample: PBMCs. The chain couples TRBV10-3 to TRBJ2-7, with 14 bases matching TRBD2. The TCR sequence derives from a female donor in good health and CMV-seronegative. This chain's CDR3 is CAISGGTSGRQAQYF. The CDR3 DNA reads TGTGCCATCAGCGGGGGGACTAGCGGGAGACAGGCGCAGTACTTC.